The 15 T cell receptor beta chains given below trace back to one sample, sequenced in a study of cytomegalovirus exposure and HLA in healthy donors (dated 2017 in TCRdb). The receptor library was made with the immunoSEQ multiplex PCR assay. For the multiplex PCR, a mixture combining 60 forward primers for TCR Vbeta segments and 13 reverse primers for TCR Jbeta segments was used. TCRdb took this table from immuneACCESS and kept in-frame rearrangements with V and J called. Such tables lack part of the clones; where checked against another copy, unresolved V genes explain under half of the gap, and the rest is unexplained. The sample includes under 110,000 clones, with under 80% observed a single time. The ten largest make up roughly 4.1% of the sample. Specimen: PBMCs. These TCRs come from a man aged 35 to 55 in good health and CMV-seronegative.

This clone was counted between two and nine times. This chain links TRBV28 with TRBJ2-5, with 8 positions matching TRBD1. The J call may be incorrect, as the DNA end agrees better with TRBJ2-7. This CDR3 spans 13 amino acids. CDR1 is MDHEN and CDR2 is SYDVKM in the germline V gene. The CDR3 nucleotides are TGTGCCAGTTGGGACAGGTACTCCTACGAGCAGTACTTC. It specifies CASWDRYSYEQYF.

CDR3 DNA: TGTGCCAGTAGCCTCCGGCTAGCGGGAAGAGCCGGGGAGCTGTTTTTT. Translation: CASSLRLAGRAGELFF. This chain joins TRBV19 and TRBJ2-2; 9 bases match TRBD2. The CDR3 runs to 16 residues. Trimming cost V 6 bases and J 6 bases; bases outside gene matches: 11. Germline CDR1 is LNHDA and CDR2 is SQIVND (reference sequence).

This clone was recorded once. CDR3 in amino acids: CASSDAGQVVNQPQHF. CDR3 nucleotide sequence: TGTGCCAGCAGTGATGCCGGACAGGTCGTTAATCAGCCCCAGCATTTT. J is TRBJ1-5 and V is TRBV2, with 7 bases lining up with TRBD1. There are 16 residues in the CDR3. The ends lost 3 bases at V and 4 bases at J; junction bases unmatched: 9. From germline, CDR1 is SNHLY and CDR2 FYNNEI.

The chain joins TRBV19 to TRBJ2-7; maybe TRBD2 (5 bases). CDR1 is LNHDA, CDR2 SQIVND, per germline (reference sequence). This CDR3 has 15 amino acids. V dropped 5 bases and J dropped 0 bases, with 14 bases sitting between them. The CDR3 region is CASSSAVTSSYEQYF. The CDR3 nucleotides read TGTGCCAGTAGTTCGGCAGTTACTAGCTCCTACGAGCAGTACTTC.

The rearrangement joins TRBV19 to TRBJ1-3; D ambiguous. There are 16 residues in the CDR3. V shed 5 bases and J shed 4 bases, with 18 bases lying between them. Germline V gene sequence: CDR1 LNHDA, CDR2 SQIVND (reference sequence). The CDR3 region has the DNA TGTGCCAGTAGTCAGGTGCAAGGCCCATCAGGAAACACCATATATTTT. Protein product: CASSQVQGPSGNTIYF. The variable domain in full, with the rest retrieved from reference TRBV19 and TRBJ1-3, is DGGITQSPKYLFRKEGQNVTLSCEQNLNHDAMYWYRQDPGQGLRLIYYSQIVNDFQKGDIAEGYSVSREKKESFPLTVTSAQKNPTAFYLCASSQVQGPSGNTIYFGEGSWLTVV.

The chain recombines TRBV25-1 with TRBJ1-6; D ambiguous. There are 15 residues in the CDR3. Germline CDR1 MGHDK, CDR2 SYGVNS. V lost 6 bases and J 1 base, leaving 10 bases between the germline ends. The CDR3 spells CASSEPGSYNSPLHF. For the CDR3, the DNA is TGTGCCAGCAGCGAACCAGGATCCTATAATTCACCCCTCCACTTT.

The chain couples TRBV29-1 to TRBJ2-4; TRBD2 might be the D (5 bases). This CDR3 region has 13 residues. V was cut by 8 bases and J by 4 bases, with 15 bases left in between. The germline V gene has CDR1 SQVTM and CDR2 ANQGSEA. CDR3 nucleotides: TGCAGCACCGACGGGATCTCAAAAAACATTCAGTACTTC. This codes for CSTDGISKNIQYF.

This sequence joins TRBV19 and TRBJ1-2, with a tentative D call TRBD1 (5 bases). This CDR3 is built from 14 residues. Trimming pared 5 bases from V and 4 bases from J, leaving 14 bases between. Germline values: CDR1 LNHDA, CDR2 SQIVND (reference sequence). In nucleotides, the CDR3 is TGTGCCAGTAGTTCGACAGAACCTCTCTATGGCTACACCTTC. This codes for CASSSTEPLYGYTF.

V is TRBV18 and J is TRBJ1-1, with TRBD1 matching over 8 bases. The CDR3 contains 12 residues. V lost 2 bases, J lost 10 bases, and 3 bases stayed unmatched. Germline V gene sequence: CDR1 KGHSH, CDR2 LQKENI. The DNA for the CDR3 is TGTGCCAGCTCACCAGAAGACAGGGGAGCTTTCTTT. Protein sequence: CASSPEDRGAFF. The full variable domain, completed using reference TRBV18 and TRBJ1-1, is NAGVMQNPRHLVRRRGQEARLRCSPMKGHSHVYWYRQLPEEGLKFMVYLQKENIIDESGMPKERFSAEFPKEGPSILRIQQVVRGDSAAYFCASSPEDRGAFFGQGTRLTVV.

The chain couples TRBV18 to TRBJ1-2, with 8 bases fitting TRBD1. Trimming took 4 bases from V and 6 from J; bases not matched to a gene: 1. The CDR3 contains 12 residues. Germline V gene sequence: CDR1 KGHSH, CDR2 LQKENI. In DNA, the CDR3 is TGTGCCAGCTCACAGGACAGGGATGGCTACACCTTC. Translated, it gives CASSQDRDGYTF.

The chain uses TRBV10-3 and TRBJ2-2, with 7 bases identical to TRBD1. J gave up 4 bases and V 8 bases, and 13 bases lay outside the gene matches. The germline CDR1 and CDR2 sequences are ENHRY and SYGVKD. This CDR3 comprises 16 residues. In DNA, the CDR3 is TGTGCCATCCAAGCCCATTCCGGGACAGTCACCGGGGAGCTGTTTTTT. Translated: CAIQAHSGTVTGELFF.

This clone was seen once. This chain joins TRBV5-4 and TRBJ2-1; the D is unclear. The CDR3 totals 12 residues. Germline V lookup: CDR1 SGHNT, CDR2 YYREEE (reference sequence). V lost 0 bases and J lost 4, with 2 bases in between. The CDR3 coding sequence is TGTGCCAGCAGCTTGGCTTACAATGAGCAGTTCTTC. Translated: CASSLAYNEQFF.

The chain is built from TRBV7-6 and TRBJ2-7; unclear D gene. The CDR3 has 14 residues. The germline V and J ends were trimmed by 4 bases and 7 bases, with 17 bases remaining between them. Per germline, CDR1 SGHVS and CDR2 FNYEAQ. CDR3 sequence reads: CASSSRQSSWEQYF. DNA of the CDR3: TGTGCCAGCAGCTCCAGACAATCCTCCTGGGAGCAGTACTTC.

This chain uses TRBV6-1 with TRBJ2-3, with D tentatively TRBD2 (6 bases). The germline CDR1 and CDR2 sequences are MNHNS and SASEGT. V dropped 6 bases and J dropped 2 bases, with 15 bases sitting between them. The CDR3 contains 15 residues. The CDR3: CASRMSGGVTDTQYF. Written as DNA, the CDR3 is TGTGCCAGCAGAATGTCTGGCGGGGTCACAGATACGCAGTATTTT.

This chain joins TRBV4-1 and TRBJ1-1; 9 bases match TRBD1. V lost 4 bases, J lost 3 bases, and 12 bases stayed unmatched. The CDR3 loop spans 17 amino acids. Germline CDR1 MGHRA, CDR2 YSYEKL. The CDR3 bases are TGCGCCAGCAGCCGAGGCAACAGGGGGCCCGGGGACACTGAAGCTTTCTTT. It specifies CASSRGNRGPGDTEAFF.